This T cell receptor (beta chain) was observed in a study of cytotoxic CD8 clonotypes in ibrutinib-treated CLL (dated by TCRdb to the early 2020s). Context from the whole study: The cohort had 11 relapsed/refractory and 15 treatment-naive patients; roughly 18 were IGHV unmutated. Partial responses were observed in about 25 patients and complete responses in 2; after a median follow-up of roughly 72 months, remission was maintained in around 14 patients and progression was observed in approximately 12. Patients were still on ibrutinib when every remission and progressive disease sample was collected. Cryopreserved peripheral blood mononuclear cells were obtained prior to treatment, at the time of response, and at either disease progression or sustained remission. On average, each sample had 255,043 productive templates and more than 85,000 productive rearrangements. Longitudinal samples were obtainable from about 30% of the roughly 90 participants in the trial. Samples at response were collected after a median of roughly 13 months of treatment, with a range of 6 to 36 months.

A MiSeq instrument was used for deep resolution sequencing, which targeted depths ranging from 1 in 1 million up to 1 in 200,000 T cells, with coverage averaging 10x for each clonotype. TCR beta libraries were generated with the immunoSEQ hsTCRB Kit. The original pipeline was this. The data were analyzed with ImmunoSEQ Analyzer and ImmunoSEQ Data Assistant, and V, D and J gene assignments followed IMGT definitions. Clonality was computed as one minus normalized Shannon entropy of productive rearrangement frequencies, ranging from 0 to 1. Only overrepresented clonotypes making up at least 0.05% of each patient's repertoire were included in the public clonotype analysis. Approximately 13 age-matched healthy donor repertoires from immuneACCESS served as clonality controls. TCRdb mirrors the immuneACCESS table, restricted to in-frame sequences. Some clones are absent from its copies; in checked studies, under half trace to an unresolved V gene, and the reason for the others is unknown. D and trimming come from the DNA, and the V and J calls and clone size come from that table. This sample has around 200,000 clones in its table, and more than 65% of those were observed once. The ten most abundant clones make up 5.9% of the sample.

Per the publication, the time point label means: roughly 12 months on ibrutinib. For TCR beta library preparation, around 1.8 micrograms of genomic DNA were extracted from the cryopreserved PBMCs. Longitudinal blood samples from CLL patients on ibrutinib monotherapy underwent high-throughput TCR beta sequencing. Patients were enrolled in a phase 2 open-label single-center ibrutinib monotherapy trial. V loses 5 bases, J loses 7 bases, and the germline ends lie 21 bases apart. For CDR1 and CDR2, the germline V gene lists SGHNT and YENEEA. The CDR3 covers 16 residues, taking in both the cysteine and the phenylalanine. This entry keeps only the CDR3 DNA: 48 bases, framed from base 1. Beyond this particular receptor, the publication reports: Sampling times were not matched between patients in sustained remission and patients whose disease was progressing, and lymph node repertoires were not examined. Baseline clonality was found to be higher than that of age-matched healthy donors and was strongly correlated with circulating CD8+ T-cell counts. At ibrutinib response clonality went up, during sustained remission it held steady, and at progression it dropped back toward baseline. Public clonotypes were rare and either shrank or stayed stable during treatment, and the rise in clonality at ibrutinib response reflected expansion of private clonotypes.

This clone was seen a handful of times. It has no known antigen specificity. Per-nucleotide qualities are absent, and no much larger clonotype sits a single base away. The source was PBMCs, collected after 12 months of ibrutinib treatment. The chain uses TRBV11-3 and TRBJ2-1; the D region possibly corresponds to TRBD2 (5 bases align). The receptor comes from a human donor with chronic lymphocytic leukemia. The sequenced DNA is TGTGCCAGCAGCCCACGGACTCCCGGGGAAATAAATGAGCAGTTCTTC. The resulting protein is CASSPRTPGEINEQFF.